Listed below are T cell receptor beta chains from one sample, sequenced in a study of cytomegalovirus exposure and HLA in healthy donors. Data came from immunoSEQ multiplex PCR; TCRdb stores just in-frame clones and leaves some out. The sample gives roughly 280,000 clones, just over 85% of which show up once; around 1% is in the top ten. Material: PBMCs. Receptors originate from a woman between 18 and 30 years old in good health and CMV-seronegative. Each CDR3 is given with its conserved first and last residue. A D gene is named only where the DNA matches it firmly. The size entry is marked missing in some rows and otherwise reads once, few, many or a size class.

CDR3 DNA: TGTGCCAGCAGTTTCGGGGGAAATACCTACAATGAGCAGTTCTTC
CDR3 protein: CASSFGGNTYNEQFF
D gene: -
V gene: TRBV6-5
J gene: TRBJ2-1
clone size: once

CDR3 DNA: TGTGCCAGTAGTATAGGGACAGGGTCCGTCTGGGGTACTGAAGCTTTCTTT
CDR3 protein: CASSIGTGSVWGTEAFF
D gene: TRBD1
V gene: TRBV19
J gene: TRBJ1-1
clone size: once

CDR3 DNA: TGTGCCAGCAGTTACGGGGGGAGTGGCGCAGATACGCAGTATTTT
CDR3 protein: CASSYGGSGADTQYF
D gene: TRBD2
V gene: TRBV2
J gene: TRBJ2-3
clone size: -

CDR3 DNA: TGTGCCAGTAGTATCCAATTAGACTACGAGCAGTACTTC
CDR3 protein: CASSIQLDYEQYF
D gene: -
V gene: TRBV19
J gene: TRBJ2-7
clone size: -

CDR3 DNA: TGCGCCAGCAGAGGGGACATCTACGAGCAGTACTTC
CDR3 protein: CASRGDIYEQYF
D gene: -
V gene: TRBV10-2
J gene: TRBJ2-7
clone size: -

CDR3 DNA: TGTGCCAGCAGCTTAGGGCCCCATGCAGTTTATGAGCAGTTCTTC
CDR3 protein: CASSLGPHAVYEQFF
D gene: -
V gene: TRBV11-3
J gene: TRBJ2-1
clone size: -

CDR3 DNA: TGTGCCAGCAGAGGACTAGCGGGGGGGTCCTACGAGCAGTACTTC
CDR3 protein: CASRGLAGGSYEQYF
D gene: TRBD2
V gene: TRBV6-5
J gene: TRBJ2-7
clone size: -

CDR3 DNA: TGTGCCAGCAGTTCACCGACAACAGGGGATGAAGCTTTCTTT
CDR3 protein: CASSSPTTGDEAFF
D gene: TRBD1
V gene: TRBV6-5
J gene: TRBJ1-1
clone size: -

CDR3 DNA: TGTGCCAGCTGCCGGGTCGCTGGCCGTTACAATGAGCAGTTCTTC
CDR3 protein: CASCRVAGRYNEQFF
D gene: -
V gene: TRBV27
J gene: TRBJ2-1
clone size: -

CDR3 DNA: TGTGCCAGCAGTTACTCCAGGGGAGGGGGTGGCTACACCTTC
CDR3 protein: CASSYSRGGGGYTF
D gene: -
V gene: TRBV6-5
J gene: TRBJ1-2
clone size: -

CDR3 DNA: TGTGCCAGCAGGGGGGAGGGGCGGAACCAAGAGACCCAGTACTTC
CDR3 protein: CASRGEGRNQETQYF
D gene: TRBD2
V gene: TRBV13
J gene: TRBJ2-5
clone size: few

CDR3 DNA: TGTGCCAGCAGCTCCGCTCCGGGCGGGGACAACTATGGCTACACCTTC
CDR3 protein: CASSSAPGGDNYGYTF
D gene: -
V gene: TRBV5-4
J gene: TRBJ1-2
clone size: -

CDR3 DNA: TGTGCCAGCAGCTTAGTCACTATTCCGGGGGGAAACGAGCAGTACTTC
CDR3 protein: CASSLVTIPGGNEQYF
D gene: TRBD2
V gene: TRBV5-4
J gene: TRBJ2-7
clone size: -

CDR3 DNA: TGTGCCAGTAGTATAGCAACCGGGAATTTCTACGAGCAGTACTTC
CDR3 protein: CASSIATGNFYEQYF
D gene: -
V gene: TRBV19
J gene: TRBJ2-7
clone size: -

CDR3 DNA: TGCGCCAGCAGCCTGATACAGGACCGGTACATGGATACGCAGTATTTT
CDR3 protein: CASSLIQDRYMDTQYF
D gene: -
V gene: TRBV4-1
J gene: TRBJ2-3
clone size: few

CDR3 DNA: TGCGCCAGCAGCCCCTTGTTGACAGATACGCAGTATTTT
CDR3 protein: CASSPLLTDTQYF
D gene: -
V gene: TRBV5-1
J gene: TRBJ2-3
clone size: -

CDR3 DNA: TGCGCCAGTAGACAGGGGGATCGGGATGGCTACACCTTC
CDR3 protein: CASRQGDRDGYTF
D gene: TRBD1
V gene: TRBV10-2
J gene: TRBJ1-2
clone size: -

CDR3 DNA: TGTGCCTGGACTACCGACAGGGGATGGGCTGAAGCTTTCTTT
CDR3 protein: CAWTTDRGWAEAFF
D gene: TRBD1
V gene: TRBV30
J gene: TRBJ1-1
clone size: -

CDR3 DNA: TGCGCCAGCAGCTTGGAGCTAGCGGGGGGCACCGGGGAGCTGTTTTTT
CDR3 protein: CASSLELAGGTGELFF
D gene: TRBD2
V gene: TRBV5-1
J gene: TRBJ2-2
clone size: -

CDR3 DNA: TGTGCCATCACCAACGTACTTCAGGGGGCGAGGGGCGAGCAGTACTTC
CDR3 protein: CAITNVLQGARGEQYF
D gene: TRBD1
V gene: TRBV10-3
J gene: TRBJ2-7
clone size: -

CDR3 DNA: TGTGCCAGCAGCTTAGTACCCAGGAACACAGATACGCAGTATTTT
CDR3 protein: CASSLVPRNTDTQYF
D gene: -
V gene: TRBV11-2
J gene: TRBJ2-3
clone size: -

CDR3 DNA: TGTGCCAGCACCAGTGGCTATGGCTACACCTTC
CDR3 protein: CASTSGYGYTF
D gene: -
V gene: TRBV6-5
J gene: TRBJ1-2
clone size: -

CDR3 DNA: TGTGCCAGCAGATGGACAGGGGGCGGAACCGGGGAGCTGTTTTTT
CDR3 protein: CASRWTGGGTGELFF
D gene: TRBD1
V gene: TRBV2
J gene: TRBJ2-2
clone size: -

CDR3 DNA: TGTGCCAGCAGCCGGGACAGGGGACGAACTGAAGCTTTCTTT
CDR3 protein: CASSRDRGRTEAFF
D gene: TRBD1
V gene: TRBV7-6
J gene: TRBJ1-1
clone size: -

CDR3 DNA: TGTGCCAGTACGGACAGGGGGCGTTCTGGGGAGCTGTTTTTT
CDR3 protein: CASTDRGRSGELFF
D gene: TRBD1
V gene: TRBV2
J gene: TRBJ2-2
clone size: -

CDR3 DNA: TGTGCCAGCAGCTTACGGGTGAGAGAGACCCAGTACTTC
CDR3 protein: CASSLRVRETQYF
D gene: -
V gene: TRBV7-7
J gene: TRBJ2-5
clone size: -

CDR3 DNA: TGCAGCGTTGATTATCGGGAACCCGGGGAGCTGTTTTTT
CDR3 protein: CSVDYREPGELFF
D gene: -
V gene: TRBV29-1
J gene: TRBJ2-2
clone size: -

CDR3 DNA: TGTGCCAGCAGCCTGCGACTACAACCTTGGGAGCAGTACTTC
CDR3 protein: CASSLRLQPWEQYF
D gene: -
V gene: TRBV11-2
J gene: TRBJ2-7
clone size: -

CDR3 DNA: TGTGCCAGCTTAGCCGGACTTTCCACCGGGGAGCTGTTTTTT
CDR3 protein: CASLAGLSTGELFF
D gene: -
V gene: TRBV27
J gene: TRBJ2-2
clone size: -

CDR3 DNA: TGTGCCAGCAGCCTAATATTTTGGCAGGAGAACACTGAAGCTTTCTTT
CDR3 protein: CASSLIFWQENTEAFF
D gene: -
V gene: TRBV11-3
J gene: TRBJ1-1
clone size: -

CDR3 DNA: TGTGCCACCAGCATGGACAGGGGTTTTGGCTACACCTTC
CDR3 protein: CATSMDRGFGYTF
D gene: TRBD1
V gene: TRBV15
J gene: TRBJ1-2
clone size: few

CDR3 DNA: TGTGCCAGCACTGACCGGGACAGGGGGGTCGGGGAGCTGTTTTTT
CDR3 protein: CASTDRDRGVGELFF
D gene: TRBD1
V gene: TRBV7-9
J gene: TRBJ2-2
clone size: -

CDR3 DNA: TGTGCCAGCAGTTTCGTCTCCGGGACAGGCACAGATACGCAGTATTTT
CDR3 protein: CASSFVSGTGTDTQYF
D gene: TRBD1
V gene: TRBV27
J gene: TRBJ2-3
clone size: -

CDR3 DNA: TGTGCCAGCAGTTACCCCGGGAGGGTAAATCAGCCCCAGCATTTT
CDR3 protein: CASSYPGRVNQPQHF
D gene: -
V gene: TRBV6-6
J gene: TRBJ1-5
clone size: -

CDR3 DNA: TGTGCCAGCAGCTTGTGGACTAGCGGGGGGATCGGGGAGCTGTTTTTT
CDR3 protein: CASSLWTSGGIGELFF
D gene: TRBD2
V gene: TRBV5-4
J gene: TRBJ2-2
clone size: -

CDR3 DNA: TGTGCCAGCAGTATAGACAGGGGGGGAGCAGATACGCAGTATTTT
CDR3 protein: CASSIDRGGADTQYF
D gene: TRBD1
V gene: TRBV28
J gene: TRBJ2-3
clone size: -

CDR3 DNA: TGTGCCAGTAAGGGGGATTGGGAAAAACTGTTTTTT
CDR3 protein: CASKGDWEKLFF
D gene: -
V gene: TRBV19
J gene: TRBJ1-4
clone size: -

CDR3 DNA: TGTGCCAGCAGCGTCTTTACAGGGGGCAGCTACGAGCAGTACTTC
CDR3 protein: CASSVFTGGSYEQYF
D gene: TRBD1
V gene: TRBV27
J gene: TRBJ2-7
clone size: -

CDR3 DNA: TGTGCCAGCAGGTCCCAACAGGGGGCAAACTACGAGCAGTACTTC
CDR3 protein: CASRSQQGANYEQYF
D gene: TRBD1
V gene: TRBV6-5
J gene: TRBJ2-7
clone size: -

CDR3 DNA: TGTGCCAGCAGCCGGACAGGGAGCAGAGGCTACACCTTC
CDR3 protein: CASSRTGSRGYTF
D gene: TRBD1
V gene: TRBV28
J gene: TRBJ1-2
clone size: -

CDR3 DNA: TGTGCCAGCAGTTCACATGACTATGGCTACACCTTC
CDR3 protein: CASSSHDYGYTF
D gene: -
V gene: TRBV27
J gene: TRBJ1-2
clone size: once